This T cell receptor beta chain was recorded in a study of blood T cell repertoires in COVID-19. As for the study in general: COVID-19 samples collected from the United States, Italy and Spain covered acute and convalescent phases. Sample material is recorded as cDNA or gDNA derived from T cells, B-cell-depleted T cells, or PBMCs.

Original data processing: Estimated nucleated cell counts came from reference gene primer amplification. The method was immunoSEQ multiplex PCR; TCRdb's version includes in-frame clones alone and lacks a portion of them. That table supplies the V and J calls and clone size; D and trimming were determined from the DNA. Among some 260,000 clones listed, 70% to 85% were seen once. V gave up 0 bases and J gave up 0 bases; unmatched junction bases: 5. CDR3 size: 16 residues. The V gene's germline CDR1 is SGHRS and CDR2 YFSETQ. The genes are TRBV5-1 and TRBJ1-1, with 7 bases aligning to TRBD1. This sequence originates from a man at least 80 years old with acute or convalescent COVID-19. Sequences were obtained from peripheral blood. The CDR3 loop is CASSLGGQPMNTEAFF. The DNA for the CDR3 is TGCGCCAGCAGCTTGGGGGGACAGCCAATGAACACTGAAGCTTTCTTT.